Presented here are 21 T cell receptor beta chains from one specimen sequenced in a study of sequential checkpoint blockade in melanoma. Produced via immunoSEQ multiplex PCR; TCRdb's table is partial and in-frame only. Found here are about 2,700 clones, around 20% of them singletons; the top ten hold around 45%. The treatment: randomized to nivolumab then ipilimumab (arm A) or the reverse (arm B). The sample here was tumor tissue (inferred from file names), taken from a patient given nivolumab and ipilimumab in sequence. These receptors all come from a human patient with melanoma. Some clones in this sample may be carry-over from other donors' samples.

The chain couples TRBV23-1 to TRBJ2-2, with 9 bases fitting TRBD2. TRBV23-1 is annotated as an ORF whose role is uncertain. The CDR3 loop spans 16 amino acids. With 6 bases clipped from V and 4 bases from J, the junction kept 9 bases outside the gene matches. Here the CDR3 reads CASSQDLLAGTGELFF. CDR3 in DNA: TGCGCCAGCAGCCAAGATCTACTAGCGGGCACCGGGGAGCTGTTTTTT.

This clone was observed a handful of times. This chain links TRBV11-3 with TRBJ2-1; tentative D call: TRBD1 (6 bases). Trimming removed 5 bases from V and 5 bases from J, with 19 bases in between. Germline V lookup: CDR1 SGHNT, CDR2 YENEEA. The CDR3 is 16 amino acids. CDR3 in amino acids: CASSIPGERNNNEQFF. CDR3 nucleotides: TGTGCCAGCAGCATCCCAGGGGAAAGGAATAACAATGAGCAGTTCTTC. The variable domain in full, with the rest retrieved from reference TRBV11-3 and TRBJ2-1, is EAGVVQSPRYKIIEKKQPVAFWCNPISGHNTLYWYLQNLGQGPELLIRYENEEAVDDSQLPKDRFSAERLKGVDSTLKIQPAELGDSAVYLCASSIPGERNNNEQFFGPGTRLTVL.

There are many counts of this clone. The chain joins TRBV6-8 to TRBJ1-2, with D possibly TRBD1 on 5 matching bases. The length of the CDR3 is 16 residues. Germline V gene data show CDR1 as MNHGY and CDR2 as SAAAGT. V dropped 0 bases and J dropped 5 bases, with 16 bases sitting between them. CDR3 nucleotides: TGTGCCAGCAGTTACTCCTCCGGGGGAACGGGTTATGGCTACACCTTC. This codes for CASSYSSGGTGYGYTF.

V gene TRBV19 combines with J gene TRBJ2-7; the D is unclear. Germline V lookup: CDR1 LNHDA, CDR2 SQIVND (reference sequence). The length of the CDR3 is 16 residues. V lost 3 bases to trimming and J lost 0 bases, with 15 bases between them. This chain's CDR3 is CASSMERTVSSYEQYF. The CDR3, as DNA: TGTGCCAGTAGTATGGAAAGGACGGTGAGCTCCTACGAGCAGTACTTC.

This sequence joins TRBV12-5 and TRBJ1-2; the D is unclear. The CDR3 sequence is 11 residues long. V gave up 1 base and J gave up 5 bases, with 2 bases separating them. Germline V gene data show CDR1 as LGHNT and CDR2 as FRNRAP. Here the CDR3 reads CASGLEYGYTF. Here the CDR3 DNA reads TGTGCTAGTGGTTTGGAGTATGGCTACACCTTC.

The rearrangement uses TRBV6-1 and TRBJ2-7; 9 nucleotides line up with TRBD1. The CDR3 is 17 residues long. V lost 0 bases to trimming and J lost 3 bases; unmatched junction nucleotides: 9. Looked up from germline, CDR1 is MNHNS and CDR2 is SASEGT. Here the CDR3 reads CASSEAKGGTGLYEQYF. CDR3 coding DNA: TGTGCCAGCAGTGAAGCAAAGGGAGGGACAGGGCTCTACGAGCAGTACTTC.

In its sample, this clone was seen many times. The chain uses TRBV11-3 and TRBJ1-6; D call uncertain. From germline, CDR1 is SGHNT and CDR2 YENEEA. CDR3 length: 15 residues. Between the trimmed V and J ends, which lost 0 bases and 0 bases, there was a span of 3 bases. DNA for the CDR3: TGTGCCAGCAGCTTAGACAGCTCCTATAATTCACCCCTCCACTTT. Translated: CASSLDSSYNSPLHF.

This clone was detected only a few times. V is TRBV18 and J is TRBJ1-1; D is possibly TRBD1 (5 bases). CDR3 length equals 12 residues. V was trimmed by 8 bases and J by 0 bases, leaving 7 bases between them. CDR1 is KGHSH, CDR2 LQKENI, per germline. The CDR3 sequence: CASGALNTEAFF. The CDR3 region has the DNA TGTGCCAGCGGGGCCCTGAACACTGAAGCTTTCTTT.

The genes are TRBV19 and TRBJ1-1; D remains ambiguous. This CDR3 is 12 amino acids long. Trimming took off 6 bases at V and 6 bases at J, with 11 bases between the two ends. The V gene's germline CDR1 is LNHDA and CDR2 SQIVND (reference sequence). The CDR3 DNA is TGTGCCAGTAGCCGTCGGACGGCTGAAGCTTTCTTT. Translating it yields CASSRRTAEAFF.

This chain connects TRBV9 to TRBJ2-6; the match to TRBD1 covers 7 bases. The CDR3 has 13 residues. Per germline, CDR1 SGDLS and CDR2 YYNGEE. The V segment lost 4 bases and the J segment 14 bases; nucleotides outside the gene matches: 9. The CDR3 bases are TGTGCCAGCAGCCCCCGGACAGGTCAGCTCCTGACTTTC. Translation: CASSPRTGQLLTF.

The chain uses TRBV19 and TRBJ2-3; 8 bases map to TRBD2. The germline gives CDR1 LNHDA, CDR2 SQIVND (reference sequence). Trimming removed 3 bases from V and 5 bases from J; junction bases left unmatched: 16. The CDR3 runs 18 residues. The CDR3 region has the DNA TGTGCCAGTAGTATGGATTCCCTCGGGACTAGTTCCAGAGATACGCAGTATTTT. This gives the protein CASSMDSLGTSSRDTQYF.

The J gene is TRBJ2-1, the V gene TRBV25-1; TRBD1 is a possible D gene (5 bases). The CDR3 is 12 residues long. The germline CDR1 and CDR2 sequences are MGHDK and SYGVNS. The germline V and J ends were trimmed by 4 bases and 11 bases, with 12 bases remaining between them. The CDR3 coding sequence is TGTGCCAGCAGTGTTCAGGGCCGAAAGCAGTTCTTC. Translating it yields CASSVQGRKQFF.

The chain couples TRBV7-2 to TRBJ1-1, with D possibly being TRBD1 (5 bases). The V end was cut by 4 bases, the J end by 5 bases, with 11 bases between. The CDR3 spans 13 residues. Germline loops: CDR1 SGHTA, CDR2 FQGNSA. The CDR3 DNA is TGTGCCAGCAGCTCTCTTCAGGGAACTGAAGCTTTCTTT. Encoded protein: CASSSLQGTEAFF. The variable domain in full, completed from reference TRBV7-2 and TRBJ1-1, reads GAGVSQSPSNKVTEKGKDVELRCDPISGHTALYWYRQSLGQGLEFLIYFQGNSAPDKSGLPSDRFSAERTGGSVSTLTIQRTQQEDSAVYLCASSSLQGTEAFFGQGTRLTVV.

There are a few counts of this clone. The V and J genes are TRBV9 and TRBJ2-7; D may be TRBD2 (7 bases). CDR3 size: 15 residues. The V and J ends lost 1 base and 7 bases respectively, with 18 bases between them. Germline V gene sequence: CDR1 SGDLS, CDR2 YYNGEE. In DNA, the CDR3 is TGTGCCAGCAGCGTATTGGGAGGGGGTGCAAGTGAGCAGTACTTC. This codes for CASSVLGGGASEQYF. Drawing the rest from reference TRBV9 and TRBJ2-7, the complete variable domain is DSGVTQTPKHLITATGQRVTLRCSPRSGDLSVYWYQQSLDQGLQFLIQYYNGEERAKGNILERFSAQQFPDLHSELNLSSLELGDSALYFCASSVLGGGASEQYFGPGTRLTVT.

This clone turned up a few times. The chain employs TRBV18 and TRBJ1-1; D is unclear. The germline gives CDR1 KGHSH, CDR2 LQKENI. The V gene lost 1 base and the J gene lost 7 bases, with 10 bases spanning the gap. This CDR3 spans 13 amino acids. The CDR3 spells CASSPQNVGEAFF. The CDR3 DNA reads as TGTGCCAGCTCACCACAAAACGTCGGTGAAGCTTTCTTT.

The V and J genes are TRBV19 and TRBJ2-7, with D possibly being TRBD1 (5 bases). The CDR3 has 14 residues. V lost 5 bases and J 0 bases, leaving 11 bases between the germline ends. Germline CDR1 reads LNHDA; CDR2 reads SQIVND (reference sequence). CDR3 sequence: CASSPTDTSYEQYF. In nucleotides, the CDR3 is TGTGCCAGTAGTCCTACGGACACCTCCTACGAGCAGTACTTC.

This clone has only a few counts. The chain combines TRBV14 with TRBJ2-3, with TRBD2 matching 7 bases. Germline CDR1 reads SGHDN; CDR2 reads FVKESK. With V trimmed by 3 bases and J by 3 bases, 3 bases remained unmatched. The CDR3 consists of 14 residues. The DNA for the CDR3 is TGTGCCAGCAGCCAGATGCGGGGGACAGATACGCAGTATTTT. Translated: CASSQMRGTDTQYF.

The rearrangement links TRBV5-1 to TRBJ1-2; possibly TRBD1 for D (5 bases). The V end was cut by 2 bases, the J end by 6 bases, with 14 bases between. The CDR3 consists of 14 residues. CDR1 and CDR2 from the germline V gene are SGHRS and YFSETQ. DNA of the CDR3: TGCGCCAGCAGCTTAAGGGGTGATACGAATGGCTACACCTTC. It encodes CASSLRGDTNGYTF.

In this sample, this clone turned up a few times. The chain uses TRBV18 and TRBJ1-5, with D unresolved. V lost 3 bases and J lost 0, with 12 bases in between. CDR1 is KGHSH and CDR2 is LQKENI in the germline V gene. This CDR3 contains 16 residues. In DNA, the CDR3 is TGTGCCAGCTCACCGGTTGCGGAGTATAGCAATCAGCCCCAGCATTTT. This gives the protein CASSPVAEYSNQPQHF.

This clone was counted between two and nine times. The V call is TRBV30, the J call TRBJ2-3; 7 nucleotides match TRBD2. Per the germline V gene, CDR1 is GTSNPN and CDR2 is SVGIG (reference sequence). The CDR3 is 15 amino acids. The junction had 3 bases not matched to a gene; V was cut back by 0 bases and J by 0 bases. Here the CDR3 reads CAWSVLASSTDTQYF. CDR3 DNA: TGTGCCTGGAGTGTACTAGCGAGTAGCACAGATACGCAGTATTTT.

This clone was seen a handful of times. The CDR3 is CASRGTGAGYEQYF. CDR3 sequence (DNA): TGTGCCAGCAGGGGAACAGGGGCCGGCTACGAGCAGTACTTC. The chain couples TRBV6-8 to TRBJ2-7; 7 nucleotides align to TRBD1. CDR3 length: 14 amino acids. Losses at the gene ends were 6 bases for V and 3 bases for J; bases not matched to a gene: 8. Germline CDR1 MNHGY, CDR2 SAAAGT.